This TCR beta chain was sequenced in a study of shared clonotypes between healthy human individuals. Naive CD8 populations comprised CD45RO-negative cells positively selected for CCR7, excluding terminally differentiated effector memory CD45RA+ cells. Profiling relied on immunoSEQ multiplex PCR, and the TCRdb table lists in-frame clones only, not all of them. Of 660,000 or so clones in the sample, 95% to 96% were seen once. This CDR3 contains 14 residues. V was pared by 4 bases and J by 4 bases, with 14 bases between. The germline V gene has CDR1 MGHRA and CDR2 YSYEKL. This chain connects TRBV4-1 to TRBJ2-7, with D perhaps TRBD1 (5 bases). The receptor was derived from a woman in her thirties in good health. The specimen was naive CD8+ T cells sorted from blood. The CDR3 DNA reads TGCGCCAGCAGCCGCTCGGACATCGGTTACGAGCAGTACTTC. Translating it yields CASSRSDIGYEQYF.